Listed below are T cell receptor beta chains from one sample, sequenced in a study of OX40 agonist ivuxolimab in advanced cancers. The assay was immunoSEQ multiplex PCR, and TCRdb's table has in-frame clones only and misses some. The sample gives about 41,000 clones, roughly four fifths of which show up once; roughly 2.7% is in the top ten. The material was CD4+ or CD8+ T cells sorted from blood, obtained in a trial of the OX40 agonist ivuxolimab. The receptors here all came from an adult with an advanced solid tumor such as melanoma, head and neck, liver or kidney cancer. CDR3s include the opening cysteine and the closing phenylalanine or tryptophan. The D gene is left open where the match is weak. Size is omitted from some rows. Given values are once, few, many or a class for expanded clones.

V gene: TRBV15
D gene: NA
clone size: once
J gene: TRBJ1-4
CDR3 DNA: TGTGCCACCAGCAGAATTAATGAAAAACTGTTTTTT
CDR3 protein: CATSRINEKLFF

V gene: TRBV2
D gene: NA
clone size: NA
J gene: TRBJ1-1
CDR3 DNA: TGTGCCAGCTATGGGAACAGTGAAGCTTTCTTT
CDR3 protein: CASYGNSEAFF

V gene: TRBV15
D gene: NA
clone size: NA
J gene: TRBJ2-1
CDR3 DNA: TGTGCCACCAGCAGAGATGGGAGCAGCGGTTTCTACAATGAGCAGTTCTTC
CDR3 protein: CATSRDGSSGFYNEQFF

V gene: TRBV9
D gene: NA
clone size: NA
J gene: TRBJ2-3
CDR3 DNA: TGTGCCAGCAGCGTAATTAATGTGGATACGCAGTATTTT
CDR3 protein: CASSVINVDTQYF

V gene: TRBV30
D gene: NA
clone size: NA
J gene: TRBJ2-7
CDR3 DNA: TGTGCCTGGTCATTGGCTAGTGGCAGCTACGAGCAGTACTTC
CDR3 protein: CAWSLASGSYEQYF

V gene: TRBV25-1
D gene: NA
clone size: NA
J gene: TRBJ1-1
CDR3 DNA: TGTGCCAGCAGTGAACCGACAGGAAAGGTCGGGGATGAAGCTTTCTTT
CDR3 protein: CASSEPTGKVGDEAFF

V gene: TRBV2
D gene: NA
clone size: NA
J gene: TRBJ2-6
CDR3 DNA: TGTGCCAGCAGTGCGGGACGCTCTGGGGCCAACGTCCTGACTTTC
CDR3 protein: CASSAGRSGANVLTF

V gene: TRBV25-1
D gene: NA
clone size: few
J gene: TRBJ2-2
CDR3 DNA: TGTGCCAGCAGCTCGGCTGGGGCCCCGAACACCGGGGAGCTGTTTTTT
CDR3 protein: CASSSAGAPNTGELFF

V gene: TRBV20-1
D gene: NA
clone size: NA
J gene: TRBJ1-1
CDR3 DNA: TGCAGTGCTAGACCCACCGGAACAGCTTTCTTT
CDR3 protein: CSARPTGTAFF

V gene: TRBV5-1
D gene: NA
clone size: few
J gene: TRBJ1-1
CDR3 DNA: TGCGCCAGCAGTCGAGGCAGGGGCGGGGTGAACACTGAAGCTTTCTTT
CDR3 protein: CASSRGRGGVNTEAFF

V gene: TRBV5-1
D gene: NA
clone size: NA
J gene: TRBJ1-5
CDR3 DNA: TGCGCCAGCAGCTTGGGCCTGGGCTTGGGCAATCAGCCCCAGCATTTT
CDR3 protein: CASSLGLGLGNQPQHF

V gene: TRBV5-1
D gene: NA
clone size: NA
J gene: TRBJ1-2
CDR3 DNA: TGCGCCAGCAGCTTAGGGGGGGAGAACTATGGCTACACCTTC
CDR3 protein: CASSLGGENYGYTF

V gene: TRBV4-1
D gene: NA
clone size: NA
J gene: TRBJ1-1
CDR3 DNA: TGCGCCAGCAGCGCGACTGTGATACAGGGACACACTGAAGCTTTCTTT
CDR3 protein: CASSATVIQGHTEAFF

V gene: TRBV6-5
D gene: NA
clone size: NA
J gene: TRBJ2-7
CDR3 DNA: TGTGCCAGCAGTTCGTCGTACCCTTTAAACGAGCAGTACTTC
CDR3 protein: CASSSSYPLNEQYF

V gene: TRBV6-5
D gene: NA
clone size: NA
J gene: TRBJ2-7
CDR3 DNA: TGTGCCAGCAGTCCTCGGGGCAGGGGAAAGCAGTACTTC
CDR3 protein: CASSPRGRGKQYF

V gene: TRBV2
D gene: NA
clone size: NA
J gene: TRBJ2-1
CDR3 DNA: TGTGCCAGCGCCGGGTACAATGAGCAGTTCTTC
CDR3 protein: CASAGYNEQFF

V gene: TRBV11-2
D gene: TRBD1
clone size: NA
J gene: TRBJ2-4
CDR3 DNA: TGTGCCAGCAGCTCATGGACAGGCTTAGCCAAAAACATTCAGTACTTC
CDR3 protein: CASSSWTGLAKNIQYF

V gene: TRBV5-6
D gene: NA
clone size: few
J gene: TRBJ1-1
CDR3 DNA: TGTGCCAGCAGCACGACAGTGAACACTGAAGCTTTCTTT
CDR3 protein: CASSTTVNTEAFF

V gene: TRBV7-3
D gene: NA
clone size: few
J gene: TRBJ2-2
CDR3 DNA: TGTGCCAGCAGCTTAAGGGCAGGGTACGGGGAGCTGTTTTTT
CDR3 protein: CASSLRAGYGELFF

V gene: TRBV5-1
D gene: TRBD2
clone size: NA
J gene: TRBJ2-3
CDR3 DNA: TGCGCCAGCAGCATCGGGACTAGCATGGATACGCAGTATTTT
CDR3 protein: CASSIGTSMDTQYF

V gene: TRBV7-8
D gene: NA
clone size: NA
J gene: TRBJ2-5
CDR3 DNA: TGTGCCAGCAGCCGCAGACGGCTAGCGAACCTGTGGGAGACCCAGTACTTC
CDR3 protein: CASSRRRLANLWETQYF

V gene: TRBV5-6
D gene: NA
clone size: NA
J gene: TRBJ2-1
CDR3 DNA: TGTGCCAGCAGTTCTTATCACAGGGAGCGCAATGAGCAGTTCTTC
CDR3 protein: CASSSYHRERNEQFF

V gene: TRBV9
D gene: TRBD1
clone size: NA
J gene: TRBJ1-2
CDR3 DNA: TGTGCCAGCAGCGTAGGACAGGGGAACTATGGCTACACCTTC
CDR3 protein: CASSVGQGNYGYTF

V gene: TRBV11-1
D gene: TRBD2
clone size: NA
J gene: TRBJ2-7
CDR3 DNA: TGTGCCAGCAGCTTAGTAGGTGCGGGAGGTTCCCACGAGCAGTACTTC
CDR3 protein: CASSLVGAGGSHEQYF

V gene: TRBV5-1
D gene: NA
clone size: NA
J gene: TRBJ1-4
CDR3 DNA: TGCGCCAGCAGCTCCCAGCCGGGGAATGAAAAACTGTTTTTT
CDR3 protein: CASSSQPGNEKLFF

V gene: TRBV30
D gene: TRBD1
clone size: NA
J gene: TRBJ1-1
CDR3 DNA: TGTGCCTGGAGTGTCGACAGGGAGAACACTGAAGCTTTCTTT
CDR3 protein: CAWSVDRENTEAFF

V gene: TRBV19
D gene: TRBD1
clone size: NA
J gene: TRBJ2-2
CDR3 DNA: TGTGCCAGTAGTGCAACAGGGGGCGCGAACACCGGGGAGCTGTTTTTT
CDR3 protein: CASSATGGANTGELFF

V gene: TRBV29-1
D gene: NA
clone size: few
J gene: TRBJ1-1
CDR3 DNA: TGCAGCGGAATTAGGGGGAGAAAGAACACTGAAGCTTTCTTT
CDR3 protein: CSGIRGRKNTEAFF

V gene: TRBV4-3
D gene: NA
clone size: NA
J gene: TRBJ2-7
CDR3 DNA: TGCGCCAGCAGCCAAGATTACACAGCCACCTACGAGCAGTACTTC
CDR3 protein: CASSQDYTATYEQYF

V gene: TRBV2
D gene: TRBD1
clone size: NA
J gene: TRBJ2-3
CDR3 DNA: TGTGCCAGCAGTGAGGACCGACAGGGGTTAAATACGCAGTATTTT
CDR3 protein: CASSEDRQGLNTQYF

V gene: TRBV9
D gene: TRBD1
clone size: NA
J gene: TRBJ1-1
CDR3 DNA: TGTGCCAGCAGCACCTCCGGGACAGGGGGCTTTACTGAAGCTTTCTTT
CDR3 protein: CASSTSGTGGFTEAFF

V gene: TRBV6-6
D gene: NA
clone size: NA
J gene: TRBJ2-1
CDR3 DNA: TGTGCCAGCAGCCCGGGACGACACAATGAGCAGTTCTTC
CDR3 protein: CASSPGRHNEQFF

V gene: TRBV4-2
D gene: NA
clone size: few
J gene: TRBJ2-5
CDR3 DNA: TGTGCCAGCAGCCAGGGTTTAGGGACTCCGAAAGGGGAGACCCAGTACTTC
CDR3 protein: CASSQGLGTPKGETQYF

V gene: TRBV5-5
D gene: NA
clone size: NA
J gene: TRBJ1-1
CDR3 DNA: TGTGCCAGCAGCTTGGTGGGGAAGGACACTGAAGCTTTCTTT
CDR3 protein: CASSLVGKDTEAFF

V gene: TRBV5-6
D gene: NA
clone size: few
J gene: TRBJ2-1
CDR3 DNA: TGTGCCAGCAGCTTGGGCGGACCCAGCTCCTACAATGAGCAGTTCTTC
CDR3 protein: CASSLGGPSSYNEQFF

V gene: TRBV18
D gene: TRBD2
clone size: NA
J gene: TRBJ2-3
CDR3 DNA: TGTGCCAGCGACCGGCTAGCGGGAGCGGATACGCAGTATTTT
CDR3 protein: CASDRLAGADTQYF

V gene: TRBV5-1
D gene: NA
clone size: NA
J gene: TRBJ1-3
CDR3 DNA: TGCGCCAGCAGCAAAGGGACCTCTGGAAACACCATATATTTT
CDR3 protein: CASSKGTSGNTIYF

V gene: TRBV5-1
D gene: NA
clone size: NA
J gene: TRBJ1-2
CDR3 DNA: TGCGCCAGCAGCCTGCAAAGCGTGATGGATGGCTACACCTTC
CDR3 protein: CASSLQSVMDGYTF

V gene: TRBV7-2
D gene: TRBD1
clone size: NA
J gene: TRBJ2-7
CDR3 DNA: TGTGCCAGCAGCTTACAGGGGGCGTTCGACGAGCAGTACTTC
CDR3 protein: CASSLQGAFDEQYF

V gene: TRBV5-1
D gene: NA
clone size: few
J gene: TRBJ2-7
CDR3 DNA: TGCGCCAGCAGCTTGGCCTACGGAACCTCCGAGCAGTACTTC
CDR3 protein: CASSLAYGTSEQYF

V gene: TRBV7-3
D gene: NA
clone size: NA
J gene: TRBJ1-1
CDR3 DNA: TGTGCCAGCAGCTTAATAGGGGGGGCAAACACTGAAGCTTTCTTT
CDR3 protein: CASSLIGGANTEAFF

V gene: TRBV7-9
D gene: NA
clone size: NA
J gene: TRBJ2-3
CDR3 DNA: TGTGCCAGCAGCCCCACGCACGTTGCGCAGTATTTT
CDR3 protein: CASSPTHVAQYF

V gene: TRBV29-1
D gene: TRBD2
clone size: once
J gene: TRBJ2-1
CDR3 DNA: TGCAGCGTGGAAGAGATAGCGGGGACTTACAATGAGCAGTTCTTC
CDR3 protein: CSVEEIAGTYNEQFF

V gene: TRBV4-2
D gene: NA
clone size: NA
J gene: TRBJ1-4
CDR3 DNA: TGTGCCAGCAGCCAAGGGACACCAACTAATGAAAAACTGTTTTTT
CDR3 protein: CASSQGTPTNEKLFF

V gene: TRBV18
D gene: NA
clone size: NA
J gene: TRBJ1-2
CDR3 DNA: TGTGCCAGCTCACCACCACTGAACTATGGCTACACCTTC
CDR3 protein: CASSPPLNYGYTF

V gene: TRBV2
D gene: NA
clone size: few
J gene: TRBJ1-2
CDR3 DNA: TGTGCCAGCAGTGAGGGGACATCTCTCTATGGCTACACCTTC
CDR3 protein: CASSEGTSLYGYTF

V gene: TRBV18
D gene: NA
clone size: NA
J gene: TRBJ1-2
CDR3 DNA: TGTGCCAGCTCGCCAGCCCGGGATAACTATGGCTACACCTTC
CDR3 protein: CASSPARDNYGYTF

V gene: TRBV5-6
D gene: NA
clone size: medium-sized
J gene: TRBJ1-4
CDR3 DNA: TGTGCCAGCAGCTTGGGCGTTGAAAAACTGTTTTTT
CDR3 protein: CASSLGVEKLFF

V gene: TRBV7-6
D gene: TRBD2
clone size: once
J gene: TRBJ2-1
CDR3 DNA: TGTGCCAGCAGCCCCAGGACTAGCGGGAGTACCGATGAGCAGTTCTTC
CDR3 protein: CASSPRTSGSTDEQFF

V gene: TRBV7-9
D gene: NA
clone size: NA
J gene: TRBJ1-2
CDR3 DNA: TGTGCCAGCAGCTTAACAGGGCAGGGGGGCTACACCTTC
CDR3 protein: CASSLTGQGGYTF

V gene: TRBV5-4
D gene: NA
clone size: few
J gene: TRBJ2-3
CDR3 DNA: TGTGCCAGCAGCTTGGGTCTGTGGGGGGCGTTCAGCACAGATACGCAGTATTTT
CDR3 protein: CASSLGLWGAFSTDTQYF

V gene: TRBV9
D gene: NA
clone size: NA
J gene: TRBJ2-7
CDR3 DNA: TGTGCCAGCAGCGTAGCCCCAGTTCCAGAAACCTACGAGCAGTACTTC
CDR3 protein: CASSVAPVPETYEQYF

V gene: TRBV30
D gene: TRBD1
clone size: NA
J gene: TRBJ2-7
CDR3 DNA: TGTGCCTGGACGAGGGGGACAGGAATTCGCGAGCAGTACTTC
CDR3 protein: CAWTRGTGIREQYF